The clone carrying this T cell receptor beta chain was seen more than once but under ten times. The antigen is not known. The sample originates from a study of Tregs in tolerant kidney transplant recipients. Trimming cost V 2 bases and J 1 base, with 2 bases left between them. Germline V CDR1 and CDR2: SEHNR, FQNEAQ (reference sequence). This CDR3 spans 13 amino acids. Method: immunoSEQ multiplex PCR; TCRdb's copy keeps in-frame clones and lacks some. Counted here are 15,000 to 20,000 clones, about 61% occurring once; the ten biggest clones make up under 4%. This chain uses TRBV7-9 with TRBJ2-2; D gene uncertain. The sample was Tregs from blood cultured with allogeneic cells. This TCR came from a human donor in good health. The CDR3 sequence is CASSLLNTGELFF. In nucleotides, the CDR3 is TGTGCCAGCAGCTTATTGAACACCGGGGAGCTGTTTTTT.